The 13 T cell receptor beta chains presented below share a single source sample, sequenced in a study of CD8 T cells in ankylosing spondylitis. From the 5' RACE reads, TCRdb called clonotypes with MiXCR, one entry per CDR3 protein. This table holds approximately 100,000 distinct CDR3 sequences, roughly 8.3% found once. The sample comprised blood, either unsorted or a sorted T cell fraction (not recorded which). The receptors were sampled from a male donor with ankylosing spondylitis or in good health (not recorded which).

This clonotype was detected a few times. CDR3 loop: CASSLVSASPNYGYTF. For the CDR3, the DNA is TGTGCCAGCAGCTTAGTGTCCGCGAGCCCTAACTATGGCTACACCTTC. The rearrangement joins TRBV7-2 to TRBJ1-2; D not resolved. Germline CDR1 is SGHTA and CDR2 is FQGNSA. Trimming left V 1 base short and J 0 bases short, with 12 bases between. The CDR3 totals 16 residues.

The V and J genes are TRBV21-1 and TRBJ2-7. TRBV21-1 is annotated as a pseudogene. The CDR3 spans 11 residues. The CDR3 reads CASSKGYEQYF. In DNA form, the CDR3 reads TGTGCCAGCAGCAAAGGCTACGAGCAGTACTTC.

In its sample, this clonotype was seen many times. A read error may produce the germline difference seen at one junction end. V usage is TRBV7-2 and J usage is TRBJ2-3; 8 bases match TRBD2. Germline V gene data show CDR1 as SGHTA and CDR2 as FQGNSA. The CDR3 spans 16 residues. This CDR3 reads CASSLVGGRSTDTHYF. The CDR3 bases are TGTGCCAGCAGCTTAGTCGGCGGGAGGAGTACAGATACGCATTATTTT.

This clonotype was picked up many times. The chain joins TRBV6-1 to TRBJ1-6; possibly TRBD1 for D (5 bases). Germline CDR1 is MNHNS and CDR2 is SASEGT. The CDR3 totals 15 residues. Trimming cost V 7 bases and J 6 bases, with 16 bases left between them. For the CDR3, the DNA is TGTGCCAGCACCCGACGGGCCAGGGCTAATTCACCCCTCCACTTT. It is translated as CASTRRARANSPLHF.

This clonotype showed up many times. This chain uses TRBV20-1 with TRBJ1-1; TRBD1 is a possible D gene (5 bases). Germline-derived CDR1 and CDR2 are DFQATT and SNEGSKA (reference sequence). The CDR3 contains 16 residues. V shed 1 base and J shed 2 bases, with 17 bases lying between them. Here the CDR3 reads CSARVPPGRGNTEAFF. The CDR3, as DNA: TGCAGTGCTAGAGTTCCCCCAGGGAGGGGTAACACTGAAGCTTTCTTT.

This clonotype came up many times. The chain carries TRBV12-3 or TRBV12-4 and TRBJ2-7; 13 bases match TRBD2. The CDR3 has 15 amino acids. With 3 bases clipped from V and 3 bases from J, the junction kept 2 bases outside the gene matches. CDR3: CASSFGTSGVYEQYF. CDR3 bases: TGTGCCAGCAGTTTTGGGACTAGCGGGGTCTACGAGCAGTACTTC.

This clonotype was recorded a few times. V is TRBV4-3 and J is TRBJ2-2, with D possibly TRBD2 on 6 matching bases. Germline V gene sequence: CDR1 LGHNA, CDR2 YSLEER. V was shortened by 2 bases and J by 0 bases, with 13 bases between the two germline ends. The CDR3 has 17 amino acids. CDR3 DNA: TGCGCCAGCAGCCAAAGGGGAACTAGCCCGAACACCGGGGAGCTGTTTTTT. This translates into CASSQRGTSPNTGELFF.

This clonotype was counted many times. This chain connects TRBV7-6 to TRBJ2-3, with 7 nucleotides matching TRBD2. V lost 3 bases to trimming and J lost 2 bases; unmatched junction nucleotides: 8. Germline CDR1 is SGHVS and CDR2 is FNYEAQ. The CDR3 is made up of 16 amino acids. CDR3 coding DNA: TGTGCCAGCAGCTTTGGGGCGGGAGATTCCACAGATACGCAGTATTTT. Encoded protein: CASSFGAGDSTDTQYF.

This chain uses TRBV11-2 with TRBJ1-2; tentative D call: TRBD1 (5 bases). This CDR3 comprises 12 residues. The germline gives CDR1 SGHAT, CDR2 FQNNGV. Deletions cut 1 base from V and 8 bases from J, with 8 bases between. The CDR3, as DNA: TGTGCCAGCAGCTTAGCATGGGGGGGCTACACCTTC. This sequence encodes CASSLAWGGYTF. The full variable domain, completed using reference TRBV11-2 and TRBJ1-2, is EAGVAQSPRYKIIEKRQSVAFWCNPISGHATLYWYQQILGQGPKLLIQFQNNGVVDDSQLPKDRFSAERLKGVDSTLKIQPAKLEDSAVYLCASSLAWGGYTFGSGTRLTVV.

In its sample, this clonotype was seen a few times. CDR3 in DNA: TGCGCCAGCAGCGCGGGGACTAGCGGGAGTCTCTATGAGCAGTTCTTC. This gives the protein CASSAGTSGSLYEQFF. V usage is TRBV5-1 and J usage is TRBJ2-1, with 14 bases that match TRBD2. This CDR3 region has 16 residues. The germline gives CDR1 SGHRS, CDR2 YFSETQ. The V and J ends lost 4 bases and 8 bases, in that order; junction bases with no gene match: 8.

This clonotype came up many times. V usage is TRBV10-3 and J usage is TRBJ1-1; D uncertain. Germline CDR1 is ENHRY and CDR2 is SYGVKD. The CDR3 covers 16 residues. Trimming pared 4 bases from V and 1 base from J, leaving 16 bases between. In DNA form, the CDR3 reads TGTGCCATCAGTGGGGTCATCGGGCAGGCGAACACTGAAGCTTTCTTT. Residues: CAISGVIGQANTEAFF.

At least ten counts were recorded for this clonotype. The CDR3 sequence: CSAERFNEQFF. Written as DNA, the CDR3 is TGCAGCGCGGAACGATTCAATGAGCAGTTCTTC. V and J are TRBV20-1 and TRBJ2-1; D gene uncertain. The CDR3 extends over 11 amino acids. The germline CDR1 and CDR2 sequences are DFQATT and SNEGSKA (reference sequence).

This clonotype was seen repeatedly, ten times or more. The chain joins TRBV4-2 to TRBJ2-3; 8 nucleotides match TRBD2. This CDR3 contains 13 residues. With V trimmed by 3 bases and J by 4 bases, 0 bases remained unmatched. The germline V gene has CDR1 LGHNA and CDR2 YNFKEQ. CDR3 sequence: CASSQGLADTQYF. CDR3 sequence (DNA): TGTGCCAGCAGCCAGGGACTAGCAGATACGCAGTATTTT.